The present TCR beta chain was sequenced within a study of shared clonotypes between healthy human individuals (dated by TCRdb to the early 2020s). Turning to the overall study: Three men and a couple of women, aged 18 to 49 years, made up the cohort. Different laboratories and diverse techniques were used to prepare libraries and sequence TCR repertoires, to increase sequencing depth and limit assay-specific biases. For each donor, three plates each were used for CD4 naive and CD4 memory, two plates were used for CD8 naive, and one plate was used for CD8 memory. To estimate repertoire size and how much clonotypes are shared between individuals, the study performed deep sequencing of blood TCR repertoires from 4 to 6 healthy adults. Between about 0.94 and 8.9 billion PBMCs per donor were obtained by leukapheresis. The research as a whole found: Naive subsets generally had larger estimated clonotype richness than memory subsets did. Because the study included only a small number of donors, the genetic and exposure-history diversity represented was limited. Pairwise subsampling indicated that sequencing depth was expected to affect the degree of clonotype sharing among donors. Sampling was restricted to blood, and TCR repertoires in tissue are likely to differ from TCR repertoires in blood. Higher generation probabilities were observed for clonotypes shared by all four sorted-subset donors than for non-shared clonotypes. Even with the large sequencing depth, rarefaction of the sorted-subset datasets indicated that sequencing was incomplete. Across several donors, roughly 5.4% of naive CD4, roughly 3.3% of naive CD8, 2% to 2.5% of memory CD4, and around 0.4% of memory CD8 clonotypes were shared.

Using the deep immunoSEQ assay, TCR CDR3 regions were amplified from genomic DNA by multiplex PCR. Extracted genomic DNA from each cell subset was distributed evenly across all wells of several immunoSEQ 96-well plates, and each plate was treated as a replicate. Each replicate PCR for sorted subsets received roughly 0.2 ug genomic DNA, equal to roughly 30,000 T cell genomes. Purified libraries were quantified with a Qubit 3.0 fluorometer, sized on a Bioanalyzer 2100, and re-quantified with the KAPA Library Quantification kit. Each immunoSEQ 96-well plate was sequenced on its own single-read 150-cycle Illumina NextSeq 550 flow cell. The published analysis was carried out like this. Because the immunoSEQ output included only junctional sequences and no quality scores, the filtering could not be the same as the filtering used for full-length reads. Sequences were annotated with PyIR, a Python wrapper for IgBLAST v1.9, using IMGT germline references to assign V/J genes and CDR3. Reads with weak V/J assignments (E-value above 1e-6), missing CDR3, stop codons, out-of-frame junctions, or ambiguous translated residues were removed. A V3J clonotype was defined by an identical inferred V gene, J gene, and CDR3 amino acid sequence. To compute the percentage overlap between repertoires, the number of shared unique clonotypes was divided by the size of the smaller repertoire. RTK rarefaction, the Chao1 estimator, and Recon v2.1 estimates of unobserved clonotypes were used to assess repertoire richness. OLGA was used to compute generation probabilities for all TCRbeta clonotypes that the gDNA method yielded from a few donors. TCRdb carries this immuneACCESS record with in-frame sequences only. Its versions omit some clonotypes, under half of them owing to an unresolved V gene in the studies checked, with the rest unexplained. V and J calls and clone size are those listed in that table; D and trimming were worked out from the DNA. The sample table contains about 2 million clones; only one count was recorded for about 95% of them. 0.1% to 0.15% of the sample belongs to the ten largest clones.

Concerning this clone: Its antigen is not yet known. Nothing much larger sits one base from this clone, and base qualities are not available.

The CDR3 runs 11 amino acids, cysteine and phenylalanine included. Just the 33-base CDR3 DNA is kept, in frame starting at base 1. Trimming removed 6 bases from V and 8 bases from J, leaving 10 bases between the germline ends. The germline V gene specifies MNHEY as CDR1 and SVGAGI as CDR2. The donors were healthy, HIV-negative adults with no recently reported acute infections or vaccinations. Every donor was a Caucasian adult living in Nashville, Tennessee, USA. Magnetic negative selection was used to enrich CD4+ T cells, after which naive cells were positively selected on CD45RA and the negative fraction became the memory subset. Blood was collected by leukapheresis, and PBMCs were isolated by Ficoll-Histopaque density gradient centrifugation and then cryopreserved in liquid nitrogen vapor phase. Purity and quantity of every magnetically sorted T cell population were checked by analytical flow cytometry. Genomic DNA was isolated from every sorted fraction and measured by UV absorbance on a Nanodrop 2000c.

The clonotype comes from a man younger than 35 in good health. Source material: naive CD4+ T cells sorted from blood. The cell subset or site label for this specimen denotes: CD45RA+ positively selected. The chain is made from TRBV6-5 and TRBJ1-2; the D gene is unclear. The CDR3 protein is CASRNILGYTF. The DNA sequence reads TGTGCCAGCAGGAATATTCTCGGCTACACCTTC.